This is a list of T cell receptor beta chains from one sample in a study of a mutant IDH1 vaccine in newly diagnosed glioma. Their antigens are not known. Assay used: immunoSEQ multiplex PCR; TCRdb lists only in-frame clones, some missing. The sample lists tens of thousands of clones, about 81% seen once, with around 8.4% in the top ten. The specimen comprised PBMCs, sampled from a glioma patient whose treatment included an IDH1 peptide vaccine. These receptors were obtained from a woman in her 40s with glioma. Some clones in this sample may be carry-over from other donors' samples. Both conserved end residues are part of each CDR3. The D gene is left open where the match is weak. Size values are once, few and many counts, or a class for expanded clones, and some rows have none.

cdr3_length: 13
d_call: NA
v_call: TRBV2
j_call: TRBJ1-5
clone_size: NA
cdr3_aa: CASGRDKGSRGHF
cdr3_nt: TGTGCCAGCGGCCGGGACAAGGGCTCCCGGGGGCATTTT

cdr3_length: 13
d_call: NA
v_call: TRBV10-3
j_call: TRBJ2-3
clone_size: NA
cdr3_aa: CAIAPAGTDTQYF
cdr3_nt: TGTGCCATCGCCCCGGCGGGCACAGATACGCAGTATTTT

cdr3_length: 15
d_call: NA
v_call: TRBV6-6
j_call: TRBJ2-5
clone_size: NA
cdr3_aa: CASSYPLMARETQYF
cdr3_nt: TGTGCCAGCAGTTACCCCCTAATGGCGAGGGAGACCCAGTACTTC

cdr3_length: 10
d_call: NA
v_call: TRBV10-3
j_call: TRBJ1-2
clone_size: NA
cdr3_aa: CAIGDYGYTF
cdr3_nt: TGTGCCATCGGGGACTATGGCTACACCTTC

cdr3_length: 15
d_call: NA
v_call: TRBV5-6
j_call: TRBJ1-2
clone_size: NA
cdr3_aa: CASSWALGAMEGYTF
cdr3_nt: TGTGCCAGCAGCTGGGCTCTGGGGGCGATGGAAGGCTACACCTTC

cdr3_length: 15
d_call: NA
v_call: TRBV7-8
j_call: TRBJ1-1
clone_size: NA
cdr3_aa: CASSLVDYLGSEAFF
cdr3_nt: TGTGCCAGCAGCTTAGTAGACTACCTGGGATCTGAAGCTTTCTTT

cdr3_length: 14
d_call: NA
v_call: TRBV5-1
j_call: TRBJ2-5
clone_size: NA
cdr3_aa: CASSFGSKVETQYF
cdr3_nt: TGCGCCAGCAGCTTTGGCAGTAAGGTAGAGACCCAGTACTTC

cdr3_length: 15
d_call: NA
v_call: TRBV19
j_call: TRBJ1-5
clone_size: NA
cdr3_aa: CASSPGLGGGQPQHF
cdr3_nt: TGTGCCAGTAGTCCCGGACTGGGAGGAGGGCAGCCCCAGCATTTT

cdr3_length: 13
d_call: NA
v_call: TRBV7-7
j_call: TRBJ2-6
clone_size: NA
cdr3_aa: CASSPSGANVLTF
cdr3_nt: TGTGCTAGCAGCCCATCTGGGGCCAACGTCCTGACTTTC

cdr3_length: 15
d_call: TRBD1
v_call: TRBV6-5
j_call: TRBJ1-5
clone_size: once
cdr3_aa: CASSVGQGGPQPQHF
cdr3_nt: TGTGCCAGCAGCGTTGGACAGGGAGGCCCTCAGCCCCAGCATTTT

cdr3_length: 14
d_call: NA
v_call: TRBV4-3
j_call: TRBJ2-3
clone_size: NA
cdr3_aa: CASSPDSYTDTQYF
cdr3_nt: TGCGCCAGCAGCCCGGATTCCTACACAGATACGCAGTATTTT

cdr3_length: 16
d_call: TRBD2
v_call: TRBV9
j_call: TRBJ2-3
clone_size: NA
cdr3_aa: CASSASSGGLADTQYF
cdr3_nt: TGTGCCAGCAGCGCCTCTAGCGGGGGGCTGGCAGATACGCAGTATTTT

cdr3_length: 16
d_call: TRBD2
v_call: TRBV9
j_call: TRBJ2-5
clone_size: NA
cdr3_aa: CASSGTSGGAQETQYF
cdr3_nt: TGTGCCAGCAGCGGGACTAGCGGGGGGGCACAAGAGACCCAGTACTTC

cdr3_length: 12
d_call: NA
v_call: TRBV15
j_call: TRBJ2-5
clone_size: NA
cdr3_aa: CATSRGRETQYF
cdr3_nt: TGTGCCACCAGCAGAGGACGGGAGACCCAGTACTTC

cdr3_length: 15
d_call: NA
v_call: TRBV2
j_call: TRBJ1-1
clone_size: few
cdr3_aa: CASSEGSGRGTEAFF
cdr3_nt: TGTGCCAGCAGTGAAGGGTCAGGGAGGGGAACTGAAGCTTTCTTT

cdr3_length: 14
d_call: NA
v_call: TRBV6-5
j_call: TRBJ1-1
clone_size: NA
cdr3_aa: CASSYEGWNTEAFF
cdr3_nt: TGTGCCAGCAGTTACGAGGGATGGAACACTGAAGCTTTCTTT

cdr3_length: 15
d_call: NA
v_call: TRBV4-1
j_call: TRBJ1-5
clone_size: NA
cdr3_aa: CASRRELGGNQPQHF
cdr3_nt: TGCGCCAGCAGAAGGGAATTAGGGGGCAATCAGCCCCAGCATTTT

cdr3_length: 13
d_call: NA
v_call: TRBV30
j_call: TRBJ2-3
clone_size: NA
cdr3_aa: CAWSSLGQRAQYF
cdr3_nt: TGTGCCTGGAGTTCCCTCGGACAGAGAGCGCAGTATTTT

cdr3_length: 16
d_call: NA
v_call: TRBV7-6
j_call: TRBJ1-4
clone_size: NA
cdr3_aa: CASSLRSPSTNEKLFF
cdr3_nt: TGTGCCAGCAGCTTAAGGTCACCCTCAACTAATGAAAAACTGTTTTTT

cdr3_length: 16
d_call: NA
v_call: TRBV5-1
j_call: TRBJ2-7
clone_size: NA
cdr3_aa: CASSPTGGAGTYEQYF
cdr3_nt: TGCGCCAGCAGCCCCACGGGCGGGGCGGGGACCTACGAGCAGTACTTC

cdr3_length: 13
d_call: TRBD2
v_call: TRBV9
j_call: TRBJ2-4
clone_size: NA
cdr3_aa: CASSPDRGGLQYF
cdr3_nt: TGTGCCAGCAGCCCAGACCGGGGAGGGCTTCAGTACTTC

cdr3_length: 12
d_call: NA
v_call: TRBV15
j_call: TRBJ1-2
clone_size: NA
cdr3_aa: CATSSRGSGYTF
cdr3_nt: TGTGCCACCAGCAGCAGGGGCTCGGGCTACACCTTC

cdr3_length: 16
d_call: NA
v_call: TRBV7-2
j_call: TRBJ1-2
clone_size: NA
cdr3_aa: CASSSETIRGLAGYTF
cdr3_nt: TGTGCCAGCAGCTCCGAAACCATTCGCGGGCTGGCTGGCTACACCTTC

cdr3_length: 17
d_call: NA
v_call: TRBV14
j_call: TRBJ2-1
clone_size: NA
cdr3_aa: CASSQEHRPGPGHEQFF
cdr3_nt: TGTGCCAGCAGCCAGGAGCATCGGCCAGGCCCGGGCCATGAGCAGTTCTTC